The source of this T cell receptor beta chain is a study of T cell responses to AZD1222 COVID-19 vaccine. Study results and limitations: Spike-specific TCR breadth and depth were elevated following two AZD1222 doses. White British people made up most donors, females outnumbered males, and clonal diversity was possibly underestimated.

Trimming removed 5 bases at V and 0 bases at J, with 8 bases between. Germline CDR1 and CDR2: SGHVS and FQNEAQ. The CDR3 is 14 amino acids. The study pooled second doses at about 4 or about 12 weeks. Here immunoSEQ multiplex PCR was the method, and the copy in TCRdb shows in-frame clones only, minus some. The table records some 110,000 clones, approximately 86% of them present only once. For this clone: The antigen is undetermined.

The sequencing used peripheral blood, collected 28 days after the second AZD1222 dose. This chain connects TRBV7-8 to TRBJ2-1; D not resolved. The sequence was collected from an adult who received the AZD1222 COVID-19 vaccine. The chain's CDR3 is CASSQGYSYNEQFF. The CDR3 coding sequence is TGTGCCAGCAGCCAAGGATACTCCTACAATGAGCAGTTCTTC.